This record looks at one T cell receptor beta chain sequence and its context. These data originate in a study of blood T cell repertoires in COVID-19. Whole-study context: Acute and convalescent COVID-19 specimens originated in the United States, Italy and Spain.

Original analysis: Cell counts per sample came from amplifying reference gene primers. TCRdb's copy holds only in-frame clones and misses some; the assay was immunoSEQ multiplex PCR. That table furnishes V, J and clone size, whereas the DNA furnished D and trimming. Here the sample spans 130,000 or so clones, around three quarters being singletons. The V segment lost 1 base and the J segment 4 bases; nucleotides outside the gene matches: 9. Germline assignment: CDR1 MGHRA and CDR2 YSYEKL. The CDR3 runs to 16 residues. This sequence originates from a human donor in a cohort sampled during active COVID-19. The chain joins TRBV4-1 to TRBJ1-2; 7 positions match TRBD1. Material for sequencing was peripheral blood. CDR3 sequence reads: CASSQASRGVTYGYTF. Here the CDR3 DNA reads TGCGCCAGCAGCCAAGCCTCCAGGGGGGTTACCTATGGCTACACCTTC.